What follows describes a single T cell receptor (beta chain). Its antigen remains unknown. The data stem from a study of cytomegalovirus exposure and HLA in healthy donors. General study results and limits: According to an earlier analysis, most TCR beta V segments yielded productive rearrangements about 87% or about 30% of the time. DRB1 had the most TCR associations and HLA-C the fewest, a later analysis found, with rates varying by HLA locus.

60 Vbeta and 13 Jbeta primers were used in PCR. Clones were sequenced by immunoSEQ multiplex PCR, and TCRdb holds only the in-frame ones, with some missing. This sample lists 100,000 to 150,000 clones; its ten largest clones have roughly 2%. V gave up 5 bases and J gave up 1 base, with 14 bases separating them. Germline V gives CDR1 SEHNR, CDR2 FQNEAQ (reference sequence). The CDR3 is 16 amino acids. This chain links TRBV7-9 with TRBJ2-2; the D is unclear. The sample was PBMCs. This clonotype originated in a man aged 40-49 years in good health and CMV-seronegative. CDR3 residues: CASSSQTSVNTGELFF. CDR3 DNA: TGTGCCAGCAGCAGCCAGACTTCCGTGAACACCGGGGAGCTGTTTTTT.